This T cell receptor beta chain was observed in a study of T cell repertoires in cytomegalovirus infection. About the research overall: Public TCR beta signatures marked donors with CMV infection and the matching HLA.

With regard to this clonotype: Its antigen is unidentified.

TCRdb ran MiXCR on the reads and lists one entry per CDR3 protein. Here the sample spans some 240,000 distinct CDR3 sequences, over 15% being singletons. Study-wide results and caveats: Summed frequency of public TCR beta families distinguished CMV carriers with the relevant HLA. The ex vivo response was dominated by HLA-C-restricted CMV-specific TCR beta clonotypes.

The CDR3 has 16 residues. V was clipped by 1 base and J by 4 bases; unmatched bases: 7. Looked up from germline, CDR1 is SGHAT and CDR2 is FQNNGV. The sequenced sample consisted of CD8+ T cells from PBMCs. The rearrangement joins TRBV11-2 to TRBJ1-1; 9 positions agree with TRBD1. The origin of this receptor is a human donor in good health (CMV status not recorded). Some clones in this sample may be carry-over from other donors' samples. CDR3 nucleotide sequence: TGTGCCAGCAGCTTAGCCCTACAGGGGGCGGGCACTGAAGCTTTCTTT. This translates into CASSLALQGAGTEAFF.